This is a list of T cell receptor beta chains from one sample in a study of regulatory T cells in long-lasting Graves disease. One entry per CDR3 protein results from TCRdb running MiXCR on the multiplex PCR reads. The data hold 390,000 or so distinct CDR3 sequences, with approximately 25% observed a single time. Here the sequenced sample was peripheral blood mononuclear cells (PBMCs), taken when the disease was refractory, from a patient treated with antithyroid drugs. Receptors originate from a woman aged 35 to 49 with Graves disease. CDR3s include the opening cysteine and the closing phenylalanine or tryptophan.

cdr3_length v_call cdr3_aa
14 TRBV7-2 CASSPQGGNEKLFF
14 TRBV2 CASLAGGSNYGYTF
15 TRBV7-6 CASSLGGSDPYEQYF
13 TRBV27 CASSVKGAGELFF
13 TRBV28 CASIQGGQETQYF
12 TRBV28 CASGWQGQPQHF
12 TRBV5-1 CASSYVGEKLFF
15 TRBV28 CASSSPGPAPLEQYF
13 TRBV28 CASRAEYQETQYF
13 TRBV20-1 CSATRGGDEKLFF
15 TRBV27 CASFVRGLNTGELFF
16 TRBV5-8 CASSLTALAYTDTQYF
13 TRBV30 CAWRDRANYGYTF
12 TRBV2 CASSGRTGEAFF
18 TRBV7-9 CASARGTGYGLGANVLTF
23 TRBV24-1 CATSDENRSPHPQLLLAKNIQYF
16 TRBV2 CASIPQRATGANVLTF
14 TRBV7-9 CASSSDRDNQPQHF
13 TRBV2 CASSEDSYTEAFF
15 TRBV5-1 CASSLTGANTGELFF
15 TRBV25-1 CASSESSQGWETQYF
13 TRBV7-3 CASSPGTEETQYF
16 TRBV28 CASSSGLALRGNEQFF
14 TRBV27 CASSFGTSDGEQYF
14 TRBV12-3/TRBV12-4 CASSLAQVNQPQHF
18 TRBV5-1 CASSLGLAGPKPSYEQYF
14 TRBV9 CASSGSLSYNEQFF
14 TRBV9 CASSGPGTGAQQYF
13 TRBV27 CATGTDQGYEQYF
14 TRBV7-8 CASSLGGSPETQYF
14 TRBV10-2 CASSKGARTGELFF
16 TRBV27 CASSGLSRGGNYEQYF
17 TRBV29-1 CSVRGLAGVLKMSEQYF
15 TRBV27 CASSGRQGVGTEAFF
16 TRBV4-2 CASSQDLSASSYEQYF
14 TRBV7-9 CASSPPGIAGGYTF
14 TRBV6-5 CASSYSGTNTEAFF
15 TRBV11-2 CASSPLGQSNTEAFF
16 TRBV28 CASSYVGRTGSSPLHF
14 TRBV19 CATIDGRSGNTIYF
15 TRBV7-9 CASSLGRTSSYEQYF
15 TRBV7-9 CASSPGQGAWETQYF
13 TRBV6-1 CASSGYNRDGYTF
15 TRBV5-1 CASSLVGNSNQPQHF
15 TRBV27 CASSLTGTSGYEQYF